This T cell receptor beta chain was captured by sequencing in a study of T cells in Graves' hyperthyroidism and ophthalmopathy. In the study overall: Before treatment of any kind, peripheral blood was taken at initial diagnosis.

Sample collection date corresponds to first hyperthyroidism diagnosis, prior to any ophthalmopathy symptoms. TCR beta CDR3 sequences were amplified from RNA transcripts. The HTBI primer set served for first-round RT-PCR of the TCR CDR3. Each CDR3 protein gets one entry after TCRdb re-called the multiplex PCR reads with MiXCR. The sample has 550,000 to 850,000 distinct CDR3 sequences; under 20% are singletons. Germline V gene sequence: CDR1 SGHRS, CDR2 YFSETQ. The CDR3 spans 14 residues. With 0 bases removed from V and 1 base from J, the gap between germline ends came to 7 bases. Turning to this clonotype: Its antigen is undetermined.

Broader study findings: A 13 V-J signature model discriminated ophthalmopathy versus stable hyperthyroidism. Most clonotypes that expanded in the thyroid above 0.001 also showed up in blood.

The material sequenced was blood. This clonotype was sampled from a woman aged 45-60 years with Graves' hyperthyroidism that later progressed to Graves' ophthalmopathy. J is TRBJ1-1 and V is TRBV5-1; the D is unclear. The CDR3 sequence: CASSLDGSNTEAFF. For the CDR3, the DNA is TGCGCCAGCAGCTTGGACGGCTCGAACACTGAAGCTTTCTTT. The entire variable domain, with the rest obtained from reference TRBV5-1 and TRBJ1-1, is as follows: KAGVTQTPRYLIKTRGQQVTLSCSPISGHRSVSWYQQTPGQGLQFLFEYFSETQRNKGNFPGRFSGRQFSNSRSEMNVSTLELGDSALYLCASSLDGSNTEAFFGQGTRLTVV.